This T cell receptor (beta chain) was recovered during a study of blood T cell repertoires in COVID-19. In the study overall: The study drew acute and convalescent COVID-19 samples from the United States, Italy and Spain. T cells, B-cell-depleted T cells, or PBMCs supplied cDNA or gDNA.

In the original analysis: For nucleated cells, counts were estimated from reference gene primer amplification. Here immunoSEQ multiplex PCR was the method, and the copy in TCRdb shows in-frame clones only, minus some. The DNA was the basis for D and trimming; V, J and clone size are from that table. This sample has about 140,000 clones; around 88% occur once, and the top ten carry over 4.5%. The CDR3 is 12 amino acids. V lost 3 bases and J 3 bases, leaving 6 bases between the germline ends. Looked up from germline, CDR1 is SGHTA and CDR2 is FQGNSA. The material sequenced was peripheral blood. The TCR comes from a human donor in a cohort sampled during active COVID-19. This rearrangement joins TRBV7-2 to TRBJ2-7, with TRBD2 as a possible D gene (5 bases). CDR3 sequence: CASSFGSYEQYF. The DNA of the CDR3 is TGTGCCAGCAGCTTTGGGAGCTACGAGCAGTACTTC.